The 5 T cell receptor beta chains in this list originate from one sample, sequenced in a study of CD8 T cells in ankylosing spondylitis. Whole-study findings and limits: There was a TCR beta motif, made of 7 or 8 highly homologous variants, that appeared characteristic of ankylosing spondylitis blood.

In TCRdb, the 5' RACE reads were re-called with MiXCR into one record per CDR3 protein. In the table there are approximately 540,000 distinct CDR3 sequences, roughly an eighth of which are singletons. Antigen specificity for these receptors is unknown. Specimen: blood, either unsorted or a sorted T cell fraction (not recorded which). The receptors were gathered from a male donor with ankylosing spondylitis.

This clonotype was counted at least ten times. This chain joins TRBV4-1 and TRBJ2-3; 10 nucleotides align to TRBD2. Trimming took 3 bases from V and 0 from J; bases not matched to a gene: 0. CDR3 length: 15 amino acids. Germline V gene data show CDR1 as MGHRA and CDR2 as YSYEKL. The CDR3 reads CASSQTSGSTDTQYF. CDR3 in DNA: TGCGCCAGCAGCCAGACTAGCGGGAGCACAGATACGCAGTATTTT.

This clonotype was detected only a few times. V is TRBV20-1 and J is TRBJ1-4; no firm D call. Trimming pared 3 bases from V and 7 bases from J, leaving 18 bases between. The germline V gene encodes CDR1 DFQATT and CDR2 SNEGSKA (reference sequence). The CDR3 runs 15 residues. The CDR3 DNA is TGCAGTGCTAGTTTGGGGAGCTTAAGTCCTGAAAAACTGTTTTTT. This codes for CSASLGSLSPEKLFF.

The chain carries TRBV30 and TRBJ1-1; D possibly corresponds to TRBD1 (5 bases). This CDR3 is built from 13 residues. The germline V and J ends were trimmed by 0 bases and 3 bases, with 8 bases remaining between them. The germline gives CDR1 GTSNPN, CDR2 SVGIG (reference sequence). The CDR3 sequence is CAWSVLGDTEAFF. The CDR3 DNA sequence: TGTGCCTGGAGTGTTCTGGGGGACACTGAAGCTTTCTTT. The full variable domain, completed using reference TRBV30 and TRBJ1-1, is SQTIHQWPATLVQPVGSPLSLECTVEGTSNPNLYWYRQAAGRGLQLLFYSVGIGQISSEVPQNLSASRPQDRQFILSSKKLLLSDSGFYLCAWSVLGDTEAFFGQGTRLTVV.

This clonotype turned up a few times. The V gene is TRBV19, the J gene TRBJ2-1, with D perhaps TRBD2 (5 bases). CDR1 is LNHDA and CDR2 is SQIVND in the germline V gene (reference sequence). The CDR3 length is 14 residues. Deletions cut 5 bases from V and 9 bases from J, with 17 bases between. The DNA for the CDR3 is TGTGCCAGTAGTCAACGGACTCGAGCGGTTGAGCAGTTCTTC. Its protein product is CASSQRTRAVEQFF.

This clonotype was found many times. The chain employs TRBV20-1 and TRBJ2-5; 7 bases fit TRBD2. Germline loops: CDR1 DFQATT, CDR2 SNEGSKA (reference sequence). There are 14 residues in the CDR3. The junction had 5 bases not matched to a gene; V was cut back by 0 bases and J by 4 bases. The CDR3: CSARERGSPETQYF. CDR3 nucleotide sequence: TGCAGTGCTAGAGAACGCGGGAGCCCAGAGACCCAGTACTTC.